This T cell receptor beta chain was recorded in a study of prognosis after radiotherapy for stage I lung cancer. Study-wide context: The study deemed all of its non-small cell lung cancer patients medically inoperable. Squamous cell carcinoma tumors occurred in 6 to 8 patients, adenocarcinoma in 11 to 13. Receipt of concurrent therapy with stereotactic body radiotherapy occurred in no patient.

Free of prior chemotherapy, radiotherapy and other malignancies, all of the patients were also node-negative on CT and PET/CT. This clonotype showed up many times. Genomic DNA was subjected to two-round multiplex PCR for amplification of TCR beta CDR3. Gene-specific TRBV and TRBJ primers were used in PCR round one. TCRdb re-derived calls from the multiplex PCR reads in MiXCR, one entry per CDR3 protein. The sample has around 59,000 distinct CDR3 sequences; more than 25% are singletons. This CDR3 spans 15 amino acids. From germline, CDR1 is SGHNT and CDR2 YYREEE (reference sequence). Trimming pared 4 bases from V and 4 bases from J, leaving 17 bases between.

This receptor was obtained from a donor aged 50 or older with non-small cell lung cancer. This chain links TRBV5-4 with TRBJ1-2, with D hard to call. The material was PBMCs, obtained before or after stereotactic body radiation therapy (not recorded which). The CDR3 DNA reads TGTGCCAGCAGCGCTGCGGGGTCTTCTCGCTATGGCTACACCTTC. It yields the protein CASSAAGSSRYGYTF.